Detailed here is one T cell receptor (beta chain). Its binding antigen is unknown. Nothing much larger sits one base from this clone, and base qualities are not available. These data belong to a study of blood T cells in healthy people across ages (dated by TCRdb to 2015 to 2017). Looking at the study overall: Template switching captured roughly one uniquely barcoded TCR beta cDNA molecule per two T cells in model experiments. Using deep sequencing normalized with unique cDNA molecular identifiers, the study measured how TCR beta repertoire diversity changes with age. The donors were divided into four age groups: young (average around 17 years), middle-aged (roughly 42), aged (about 56) and long-lived (roughly 88). To avoid experimental bias, donors of different ages were distributed randomly across sequencing lanes. For two donors (one aged 18 to 30 and one aged 80 or older), the study analyzed two additional independent replicas of 1 million unique cDNA reads from the same blood draw.

CDR1 and CDR2 are read off the germline V gene (reference sequence) as DFQATT and SNEGSKA. Reading from cysteine to phenylalanine, the CDR3 counts 13 amino acids. Only CDR3 DNA remains: 39 bases, in frame from the first base. V was cut back by 3 bases and J by 1 base, leaving a gap of 10 bases between them. Systemically healthy Caucasian individuals from Russia, some 40 in total and aged about 6 to 95 years, were included as donors. Ten milliliters of peripheral blood were collected from each donor into EDTA-treated Vacutainer tubes. Ficoll-Paque density-gradient centrifugation was used to isolate PBMCs, with at least 6.5 million per sample. Trizol reagent was used to extract total RNA from the PBMCs, yielding at least 5.5 micrograms per sample. The percentages of naive CD45RAhigh/CD27high T cells were determined by flow cytometry on a PBMC aliquot from every donor. What the authors observed across the whole study: Since profiling was done on bulk unsorted PBMCs, naive and antigen-experienced compartments could not be conclusively compared. Because donor CMV infection status was unknown, age-related changes in expanded clonotypes were potentially confounded. A strong correlation was found between observed TCR beta diversity and the percentage of naive T cells measured by flow cytometry. Estimates of total diversity based on one million sequenced T cells were considered lower bounds and underestimates. As age increased, observed TCR beta diversity per million T cells dropped in a roughly linear way, and a significant reduction was already evident by age roughly 36. The long-lived group showed more naive CD4+ T cells, fewer expanded clones and increased TCR diversity than the aged group, suggesting age selection.

The method was 5' RACE. A second about 7 to 11 cycle PCR used a sample-barcoded 5' primer and a J-beta primer mix. Each TCR beta cDNA molecule received a unique molecular identifier from a template-switch 5' adaptor carrying 12 random nucleotides. Each sample yielded at least 3 million CDR3-containing paired-end reads. First-strand cDNA synthesis was performed from all RNA using the Mint cDNA synthesis kit, with priming by a TRBC-specific oligonucleotide. After uracil-DNA glycosylase treatment, a first 18-cycle PCR used universal primers M1SS and BC2_uni_R on all cDNA. The paper's data handling went like this. For normalization, 1 million high-quality reads were randomly selected from each sample, with every read carrying a distinct molecular identifier. Reads with shared molecular identifiers were discarded instead of being binned into consensus sequences. MiTCR, run with a Q25 quality threshold and the strictest error-elimination algorithm, handled CDR3 identification, clonotype clustering and error correction. A nonparametric unseen species model using Euler transformation provided a lower-bound estimate of total TCR beta diversity. The public reads were quality trimmed at Q25 with fastp and then assembled into clones with MiXCR by TCRdb, keeping productive beta chains. A single entry per CDR3 protein holds the most common genes and DNA from its merged rows. These V and J calls are TCRdb output, not the study's own analysis. The sample table lists fewer than 2 million distinct CDR3 sequences, approximately 39% of them with a count of one. The top ten clonotypes cover 23% of the sample.

The sequencing sample was made of blood. The source is a human donor in good health. The V and J segments used are TRBV20-1 and TRBJ2-7, with no confident D gene call. The CDR3 protein: CSARAVASYEQYF. DNA sequence: TGCAGTGCTAGGGCGGTGGCGTCCTACGAGCAGTACTTC.